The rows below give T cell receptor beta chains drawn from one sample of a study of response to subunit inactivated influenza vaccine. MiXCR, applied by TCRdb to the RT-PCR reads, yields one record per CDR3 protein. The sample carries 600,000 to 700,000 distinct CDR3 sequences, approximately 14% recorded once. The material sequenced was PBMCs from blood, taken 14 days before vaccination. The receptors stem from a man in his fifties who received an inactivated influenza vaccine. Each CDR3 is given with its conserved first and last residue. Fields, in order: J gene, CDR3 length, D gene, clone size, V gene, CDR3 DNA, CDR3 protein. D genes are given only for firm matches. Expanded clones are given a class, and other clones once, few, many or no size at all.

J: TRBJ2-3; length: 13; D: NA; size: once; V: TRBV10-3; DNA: TGTGCCACCAACCTCCGGAAAACAGATACGCAGTATTTT; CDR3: CATNLRKTDTQYF
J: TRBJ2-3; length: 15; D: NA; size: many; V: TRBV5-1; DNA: TGCGCCAGCAGCTTGACAGGGAGGGGAACAGATACGCAGTATTTT; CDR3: CASSLTGRGTDTQYF
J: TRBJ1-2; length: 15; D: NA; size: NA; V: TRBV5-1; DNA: TGCGCCAGCAGCGGGTTGAAACAGACTAACTATGGCTACACCTTC; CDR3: CASSGLKQTNYGYTF
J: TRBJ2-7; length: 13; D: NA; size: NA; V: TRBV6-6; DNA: TGTGCCAGCTCCGGCCAGTCGCACTACGAGCAGTACTTC; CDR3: CASSGQSHYEQYF
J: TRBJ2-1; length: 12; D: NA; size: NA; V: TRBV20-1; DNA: TGCAGTGCTAGAAAGGTGGTGGGTGAGCAGTTCTTC; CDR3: CSARKVVGEQFF
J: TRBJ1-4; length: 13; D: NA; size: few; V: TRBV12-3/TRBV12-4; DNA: TGTGCCAGCAGTTTAAAGGCAAATGAAAAACTGTTTTTT; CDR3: CASSLKANEKLFF
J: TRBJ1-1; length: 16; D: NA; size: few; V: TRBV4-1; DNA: TGCGCCAGCAGTACTGGGGAGGGGGGGGCTTACACTGAAGCTTTCTTT; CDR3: CASSTGEGGAYTEAFF
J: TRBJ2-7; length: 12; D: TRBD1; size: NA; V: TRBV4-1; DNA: TGCGCCAGCAGCCCCCGGACAGGCGAGCAGTACTTC; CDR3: CASSPRTGEQYF
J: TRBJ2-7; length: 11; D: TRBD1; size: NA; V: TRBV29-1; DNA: TGCAGCGTTGCGACAGGGGTCGAGCAGTACTTC; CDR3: CSVATGVEQYF
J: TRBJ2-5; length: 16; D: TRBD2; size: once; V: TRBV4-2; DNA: TGTGCCAGCAGCCGATCTGGTACTAGCGGGGAAGAGACCCAGTACTTC; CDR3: CASSRSGTSGEETQYF
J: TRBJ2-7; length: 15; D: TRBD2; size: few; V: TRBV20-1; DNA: TGCAGTGCTCCTATACTAGCGGGAGTTGTCTACGAGCAGTACTTC; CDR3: CSAPILAGVVYEQYF
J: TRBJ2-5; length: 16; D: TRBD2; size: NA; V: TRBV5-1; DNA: TGCGCCAGCAGGGCCGGGACTAGCGGGAGAATCGAGACCCAGTACTTC; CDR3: CASRAGTSGRIETQYF
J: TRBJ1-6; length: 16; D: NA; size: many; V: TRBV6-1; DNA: TGTGCCAGCAGACCGACGGATAGCTCCTATAATTCACCCCTCCACTTT; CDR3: CASRPTDSSYNSPLHF
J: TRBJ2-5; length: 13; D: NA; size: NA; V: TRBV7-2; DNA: TGTGCCAGCAGCCCAAGGGGAGCCGAGACCCAGTACTTC; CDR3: CASSPRGAETQYF
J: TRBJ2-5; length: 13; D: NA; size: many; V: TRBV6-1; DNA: TGTGCCAGCAGGGGATCAGGGCGGGAGACCCAGTACTTC; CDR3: CASRGSGRETQYF
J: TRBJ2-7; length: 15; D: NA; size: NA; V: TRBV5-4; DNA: TGTGCCAGCAGCTTAGATGGTTCAGGGATCTACGAGCAGTACTTC; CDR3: CASSLDGSGIYEQYF
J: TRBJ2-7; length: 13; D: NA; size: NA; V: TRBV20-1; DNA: TGCAGTGCAACGATGGCTAGACTTGGGGAGCAGTACTTC; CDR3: CSATMARLGEQYF
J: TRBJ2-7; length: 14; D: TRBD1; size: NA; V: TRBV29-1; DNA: TGCAGCGTTTCACCCGGGACAGGGTCCTACGAGCAGTACTTC; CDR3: CSVSPGTGSYEQYF
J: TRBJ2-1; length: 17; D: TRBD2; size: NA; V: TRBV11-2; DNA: TGTGCCAGCAGCTTATTGGCGGGAGGGCCCAGCATGAATGAGCAGTTCTTC; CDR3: CASSLLAGGPSMNEQFF
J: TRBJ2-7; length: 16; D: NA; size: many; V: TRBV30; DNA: TGTGCCTGGAGTTCAGGTCTTTCTCTACCCGTCTACGAGCAGTACTTC; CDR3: CAWSSGLSLPVYEQYF
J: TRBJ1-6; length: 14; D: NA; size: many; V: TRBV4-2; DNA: TGTGCCAGCAGCCAACACATAGATAATTCACCCCTCCACTTT; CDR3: CASSQHIDNSPLHF
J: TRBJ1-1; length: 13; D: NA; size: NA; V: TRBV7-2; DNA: TGTGCCAGCAGCCTAAGGGACGGACGGGGAGCTTTCTTT; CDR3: CASSLRDGRGAFF
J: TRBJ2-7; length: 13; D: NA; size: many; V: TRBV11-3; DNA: TGTGCCAGCAGCTTAGAAGGCCATACTGAGCAGTACTTC; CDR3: CASSLEGHTEQYF
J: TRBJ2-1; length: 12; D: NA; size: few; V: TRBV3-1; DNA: TGTGCCAGCAGCCAAGGAGGGGGTCCGCAGTTCTTC; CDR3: CASSQGGGPQFF
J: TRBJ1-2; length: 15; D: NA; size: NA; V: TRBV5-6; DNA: TGTGCCAGCAGCTTGGTTAACAGCCTTAACTATGGCTACACCTTC; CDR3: CASSLVNSLNYGYTF
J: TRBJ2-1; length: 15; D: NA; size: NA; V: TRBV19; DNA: TGTGCCAGTGGACCGGTGCGGGGCTCCTACAATGAGCAGTTCTTC; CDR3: CASGPVRGSYNEQFF
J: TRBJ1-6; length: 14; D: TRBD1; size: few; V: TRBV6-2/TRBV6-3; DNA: TGTGCCAGCAGCAAAGGACAGGGGTACTCACCCCTCCACTTT; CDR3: CASSKGQGYSPLHF
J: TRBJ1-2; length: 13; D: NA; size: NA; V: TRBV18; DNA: TGTGCCAGCTCACTGACACCCAACTATGGCTACACCTTC; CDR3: CASSLTPNYGYTF
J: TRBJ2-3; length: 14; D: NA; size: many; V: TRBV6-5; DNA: TGTGCCAGCAGTTACTCCCCCAGCACAGATACGCAGTATTTT; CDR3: CASSYSPSTDTQYF
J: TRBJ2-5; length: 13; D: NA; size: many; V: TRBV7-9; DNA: TGTGCCAGCAGCTTACAGTACCAAGAGACCCAGTACTTC; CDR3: CASSLQYQETQYF
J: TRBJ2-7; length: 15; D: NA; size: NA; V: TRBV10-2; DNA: TGCGCCAGCAGTCTCGGTGGAGGGGGGCTTGGCGAGCAGTACTTC; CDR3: CASSLGGGGLGEQYF
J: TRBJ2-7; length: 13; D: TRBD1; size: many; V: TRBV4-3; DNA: TGCGCCAGCAGCCACGGACAGGGCTACGAGCAGTACTTC; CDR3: CASSHGQGYEQYF
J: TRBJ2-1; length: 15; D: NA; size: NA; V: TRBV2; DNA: TGTGCCAGCAGCAAGGGTATAGGTTCCTACAATGAGCAGTTCTTC; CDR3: CASSKGIGSYNEQFF
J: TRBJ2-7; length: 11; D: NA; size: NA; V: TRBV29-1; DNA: TGCAGCGTTGAAGTCTTCTACGAGCAGTACTTC; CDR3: CSVEVFYEQYF
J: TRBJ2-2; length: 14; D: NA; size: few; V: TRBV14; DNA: TGTGCCAGCAGCCAAGCTACATGGGTTGGGGAGCTGTTTTTT; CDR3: CASSQATWVGELFF
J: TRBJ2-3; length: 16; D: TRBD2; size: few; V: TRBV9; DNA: TGTGCCAGCAGCGTTGGGACTAGTGAACGCACAGATACGCAGTATTTT; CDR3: CASSVGTSERTDTQYF
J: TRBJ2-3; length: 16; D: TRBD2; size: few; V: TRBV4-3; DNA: TGCGCCAGCAGCCAAGGGGCTAGCGGTAGCACAGATACGCAGTATTTT; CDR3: CASSQGASGSTDTQYF
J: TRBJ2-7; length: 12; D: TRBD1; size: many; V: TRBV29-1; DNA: TGCAGCGTTGAGCAGGGGGCCTACGAGCAGTACTTC; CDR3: CSVEQGAYEQYF
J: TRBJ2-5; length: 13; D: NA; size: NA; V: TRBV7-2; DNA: TGTGCCAGCAGCTTTAAGGGAAAAGAGACCCAGTACTTC; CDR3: CASSFKGKETQYF
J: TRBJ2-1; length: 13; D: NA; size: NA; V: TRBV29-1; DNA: TGCAGCGTTCCAGCGAACTCCTACAATGAGCAGTTCTTC; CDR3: CSVPANSYNEQFF
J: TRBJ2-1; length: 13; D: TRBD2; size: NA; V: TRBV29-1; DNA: TGCAGCGCAGAGACTAGCGGCTACAATGAGCAGTTCTTC; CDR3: CSAETSGYNEQFF
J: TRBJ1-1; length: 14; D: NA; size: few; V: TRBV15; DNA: TGTGCCACCAGCATACGGACGGTGAACACTGAAGCTTTCTTT; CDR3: CATSIRTVNTEAFF
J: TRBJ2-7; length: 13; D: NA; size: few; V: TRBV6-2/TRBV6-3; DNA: TGTGCCAGCAGTTACTCGAGGTTCTACGAGCAGTACTTC; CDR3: CASSYSRFYEQYF
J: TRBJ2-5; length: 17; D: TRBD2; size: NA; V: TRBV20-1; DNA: TGCAGTGCTAGACTGCCGGGACTAGCGGGGAGACAAGAGACCCAGTACTTC; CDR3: CSARLPGLAGRQETQYF
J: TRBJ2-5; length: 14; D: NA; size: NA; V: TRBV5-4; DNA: TGTGCCAGCAGCCCGGGACTTCAGCAAGAGACCCAGTACTTC; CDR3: CASSPGLQQETQYF
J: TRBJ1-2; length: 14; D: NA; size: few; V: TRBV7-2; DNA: TGTGCCAGCAGCTTAGTTTGGGTTGGCTATGGCTACACCTTC; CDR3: CASSLVWVGYGYTF
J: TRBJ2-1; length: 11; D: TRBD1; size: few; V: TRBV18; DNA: TGTGCCAGCTCAAATAGGGGGCGCGAGTTCTTC; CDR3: CASSNRGREFF
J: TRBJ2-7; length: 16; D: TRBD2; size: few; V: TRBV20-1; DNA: TGCAGTGCTAGACCGGGACTAGCGGGAGCAAGCTACGAGCAGTACTTC; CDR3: CSARPGLAGASYEQYF
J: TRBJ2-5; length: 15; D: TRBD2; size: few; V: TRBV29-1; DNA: TGCAGCGTTGACAGTCTAGCGGGGGCCGAAGAGACCCAGTACTTC; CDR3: CSVDSLAGAEETQYF
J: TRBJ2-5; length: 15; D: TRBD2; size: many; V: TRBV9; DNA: TGTGCCAGCAGCTTATCGGGACTAGTTCAAGAGACCCAGTACTTC; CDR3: CASSLSGLVQETQYF
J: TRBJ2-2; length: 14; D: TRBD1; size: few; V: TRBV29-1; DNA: TGCAGCGCCCTTGGACAGGGGGGGACCGGGGAGCTGTTTTTT; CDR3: CSALGQGGTGELFF
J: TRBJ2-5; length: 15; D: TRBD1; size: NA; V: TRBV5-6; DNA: TGTGCCAGCAGCTTTGGGACAGGGAATCAAGAGACCCAGTACTTC; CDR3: CASSFGTGNQETQYF